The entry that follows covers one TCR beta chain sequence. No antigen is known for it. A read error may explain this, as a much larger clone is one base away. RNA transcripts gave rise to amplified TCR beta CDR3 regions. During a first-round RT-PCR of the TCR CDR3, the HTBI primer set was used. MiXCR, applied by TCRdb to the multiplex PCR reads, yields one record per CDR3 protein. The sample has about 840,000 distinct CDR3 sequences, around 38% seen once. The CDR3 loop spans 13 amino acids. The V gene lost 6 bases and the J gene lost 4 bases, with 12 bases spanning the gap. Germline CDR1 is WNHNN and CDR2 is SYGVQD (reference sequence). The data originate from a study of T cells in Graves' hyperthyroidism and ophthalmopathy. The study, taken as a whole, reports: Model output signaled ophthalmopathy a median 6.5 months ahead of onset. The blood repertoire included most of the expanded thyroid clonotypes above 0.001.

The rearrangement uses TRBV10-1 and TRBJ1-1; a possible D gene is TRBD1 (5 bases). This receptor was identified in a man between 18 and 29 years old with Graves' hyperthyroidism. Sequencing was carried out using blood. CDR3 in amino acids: CASRGVGTTEAFF. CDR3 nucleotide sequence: TGCGCCAGCAGGGGGGTAGGGACCACTGAAGCTTTCTTT.